This TCR beta chain was profiled in a study of cytomegalovirus exposure and HLA in healthy donors. Study observations and caveats: Rarity characterized most TCR sequences, yet some public TCRs appeared in many donors. The study labeled 164 TCR beta chains cytomegalovirus-associated.

Germline-derived CDR1 and CDR2 are MNHNS and SASEGT. Trimming at V came to 4 bases and at J to 4 bases, leaving 11 bases not matched to a gene. This CDR3 is 16 amino acids long. As concerns this clone: Its specificity is not known.

Measured with immunoSEQ multiplex PCR; TCRdb has only the in-frame clones, and not every one. The sample lists tens of thousands of clones; roughly 95% were seen once. This TCR was sampled from a man aged 18 to 30 in good health and CMV-seronegative. V is TRBV6-1 and J is TRBJ2-3, with 7 nucleotides matching TRBD2. The specimen sequenced was PBMCs. CDR3 in amino acids: CASSGSLARGADTQYF. DNA for the CDR3: TGTGCCAGCAGTGGTTCACTAGCGAGAGGGGCAGATACGCAGTATTTT.